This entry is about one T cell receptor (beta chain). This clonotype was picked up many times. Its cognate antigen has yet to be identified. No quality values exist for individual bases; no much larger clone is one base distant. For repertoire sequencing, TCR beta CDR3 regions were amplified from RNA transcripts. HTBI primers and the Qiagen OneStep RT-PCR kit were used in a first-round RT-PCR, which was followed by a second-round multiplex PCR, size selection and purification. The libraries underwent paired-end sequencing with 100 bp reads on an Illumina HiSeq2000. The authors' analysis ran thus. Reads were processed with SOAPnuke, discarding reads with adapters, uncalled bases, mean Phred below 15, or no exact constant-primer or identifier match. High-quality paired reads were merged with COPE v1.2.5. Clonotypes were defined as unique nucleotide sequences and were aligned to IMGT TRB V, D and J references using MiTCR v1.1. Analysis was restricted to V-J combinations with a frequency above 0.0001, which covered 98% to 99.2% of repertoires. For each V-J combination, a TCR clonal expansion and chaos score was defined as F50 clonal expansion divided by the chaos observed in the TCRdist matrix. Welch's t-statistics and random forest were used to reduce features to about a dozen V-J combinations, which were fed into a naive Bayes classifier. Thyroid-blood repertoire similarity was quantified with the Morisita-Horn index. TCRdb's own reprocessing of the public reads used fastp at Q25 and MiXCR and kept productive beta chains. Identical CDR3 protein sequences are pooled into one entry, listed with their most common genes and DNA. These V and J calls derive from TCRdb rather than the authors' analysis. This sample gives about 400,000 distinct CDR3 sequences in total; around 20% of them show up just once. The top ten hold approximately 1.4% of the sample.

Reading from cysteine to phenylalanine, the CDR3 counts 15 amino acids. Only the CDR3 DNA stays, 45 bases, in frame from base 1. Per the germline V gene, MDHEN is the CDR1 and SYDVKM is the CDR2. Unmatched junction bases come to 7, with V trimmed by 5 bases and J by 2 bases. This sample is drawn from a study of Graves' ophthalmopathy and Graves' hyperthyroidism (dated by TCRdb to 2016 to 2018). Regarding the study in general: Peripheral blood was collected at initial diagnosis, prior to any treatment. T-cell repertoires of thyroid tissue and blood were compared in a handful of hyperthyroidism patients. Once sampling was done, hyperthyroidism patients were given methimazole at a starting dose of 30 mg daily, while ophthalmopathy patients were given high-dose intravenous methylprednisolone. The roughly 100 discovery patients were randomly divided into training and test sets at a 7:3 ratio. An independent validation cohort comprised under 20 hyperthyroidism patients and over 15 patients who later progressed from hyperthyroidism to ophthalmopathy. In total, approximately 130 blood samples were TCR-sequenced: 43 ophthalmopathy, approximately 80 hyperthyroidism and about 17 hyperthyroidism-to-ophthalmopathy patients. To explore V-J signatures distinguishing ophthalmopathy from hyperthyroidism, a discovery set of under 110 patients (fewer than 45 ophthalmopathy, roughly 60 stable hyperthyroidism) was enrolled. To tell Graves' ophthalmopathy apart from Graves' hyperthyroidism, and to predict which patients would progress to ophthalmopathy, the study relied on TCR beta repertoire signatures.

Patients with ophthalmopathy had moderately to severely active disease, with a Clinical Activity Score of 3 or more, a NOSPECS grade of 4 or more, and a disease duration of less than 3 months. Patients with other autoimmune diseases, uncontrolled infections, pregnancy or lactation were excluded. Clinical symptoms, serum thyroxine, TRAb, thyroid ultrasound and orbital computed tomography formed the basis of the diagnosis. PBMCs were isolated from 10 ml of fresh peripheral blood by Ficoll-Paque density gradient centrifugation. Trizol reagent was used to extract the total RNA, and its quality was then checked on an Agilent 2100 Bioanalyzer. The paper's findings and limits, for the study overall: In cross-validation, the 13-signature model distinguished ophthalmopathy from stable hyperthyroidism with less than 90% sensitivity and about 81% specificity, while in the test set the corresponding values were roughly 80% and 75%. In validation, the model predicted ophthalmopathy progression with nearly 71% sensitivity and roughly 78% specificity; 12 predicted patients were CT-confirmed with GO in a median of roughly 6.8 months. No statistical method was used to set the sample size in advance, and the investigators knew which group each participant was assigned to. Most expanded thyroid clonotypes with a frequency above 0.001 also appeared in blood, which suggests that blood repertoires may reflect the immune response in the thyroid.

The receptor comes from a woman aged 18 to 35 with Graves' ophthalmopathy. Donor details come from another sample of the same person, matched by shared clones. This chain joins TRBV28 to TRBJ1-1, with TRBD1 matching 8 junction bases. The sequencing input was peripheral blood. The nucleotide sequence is TGTGCCAGCAGTCGGATAGGACAGGGCAACACTGAAGCTTTCTTT. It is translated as CASSRIGQGNTEAFF.